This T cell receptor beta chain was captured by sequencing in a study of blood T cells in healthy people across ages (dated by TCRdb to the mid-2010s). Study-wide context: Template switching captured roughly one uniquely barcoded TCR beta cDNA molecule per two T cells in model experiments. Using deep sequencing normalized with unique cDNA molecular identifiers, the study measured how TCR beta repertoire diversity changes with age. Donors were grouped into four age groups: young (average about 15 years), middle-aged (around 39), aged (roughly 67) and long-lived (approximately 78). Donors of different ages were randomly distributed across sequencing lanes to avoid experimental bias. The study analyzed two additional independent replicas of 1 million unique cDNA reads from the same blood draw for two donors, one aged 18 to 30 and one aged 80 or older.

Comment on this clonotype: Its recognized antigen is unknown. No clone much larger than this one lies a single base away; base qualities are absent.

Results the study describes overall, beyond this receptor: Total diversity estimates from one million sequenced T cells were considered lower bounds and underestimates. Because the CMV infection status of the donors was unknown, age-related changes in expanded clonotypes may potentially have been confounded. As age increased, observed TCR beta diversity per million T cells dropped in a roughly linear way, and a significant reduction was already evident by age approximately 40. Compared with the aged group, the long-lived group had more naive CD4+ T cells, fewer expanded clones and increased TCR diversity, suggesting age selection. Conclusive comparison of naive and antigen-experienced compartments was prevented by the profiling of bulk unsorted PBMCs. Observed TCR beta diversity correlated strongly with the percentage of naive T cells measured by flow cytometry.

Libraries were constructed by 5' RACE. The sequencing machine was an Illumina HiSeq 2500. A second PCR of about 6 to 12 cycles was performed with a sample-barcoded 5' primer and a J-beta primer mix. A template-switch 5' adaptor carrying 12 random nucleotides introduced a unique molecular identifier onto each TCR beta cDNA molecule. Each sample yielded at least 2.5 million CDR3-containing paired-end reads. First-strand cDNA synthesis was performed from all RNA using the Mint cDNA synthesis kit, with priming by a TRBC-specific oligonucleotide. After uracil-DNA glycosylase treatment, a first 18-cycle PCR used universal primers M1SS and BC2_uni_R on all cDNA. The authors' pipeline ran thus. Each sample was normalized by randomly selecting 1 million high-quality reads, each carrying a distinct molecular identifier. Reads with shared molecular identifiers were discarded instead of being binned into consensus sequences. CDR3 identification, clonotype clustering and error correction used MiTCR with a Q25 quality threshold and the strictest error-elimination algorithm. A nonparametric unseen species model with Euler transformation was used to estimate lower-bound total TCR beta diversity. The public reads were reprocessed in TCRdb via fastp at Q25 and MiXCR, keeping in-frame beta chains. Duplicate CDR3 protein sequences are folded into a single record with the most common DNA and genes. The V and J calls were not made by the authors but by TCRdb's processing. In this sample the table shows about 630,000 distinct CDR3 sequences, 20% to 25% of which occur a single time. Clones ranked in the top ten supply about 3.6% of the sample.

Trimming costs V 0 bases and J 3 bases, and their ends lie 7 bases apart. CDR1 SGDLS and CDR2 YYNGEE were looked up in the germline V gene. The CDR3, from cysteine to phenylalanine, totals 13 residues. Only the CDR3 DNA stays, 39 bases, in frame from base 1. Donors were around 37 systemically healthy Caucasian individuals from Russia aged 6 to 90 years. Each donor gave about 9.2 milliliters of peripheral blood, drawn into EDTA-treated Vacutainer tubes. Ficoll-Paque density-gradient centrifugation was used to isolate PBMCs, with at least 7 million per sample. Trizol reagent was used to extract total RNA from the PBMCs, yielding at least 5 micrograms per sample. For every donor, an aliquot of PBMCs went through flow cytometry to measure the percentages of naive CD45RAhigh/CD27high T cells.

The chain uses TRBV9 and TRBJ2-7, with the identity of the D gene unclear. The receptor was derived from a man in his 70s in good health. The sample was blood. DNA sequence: TGTGCCAGCAGCGTAGACGGAAACTACGAGCAGTACTTC. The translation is CASSVDGNYEQYF. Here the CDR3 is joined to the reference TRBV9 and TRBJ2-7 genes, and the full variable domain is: DSGVTQTPKHLITATGQRVTLRCSPRSGDLSVYWYQQSLDQGLQFLIQYYNGEERAKGNILERFSAQQFPDLHSELNLSSLELGDSALYFCASSVDGNYEQYFGPGTRLTVT.